This record covers a single T cell receptor beta chain. This entry belongs to a study of CD8 T cells in Susac syndrome. Trimming shortened V by 5 bases and J by 0 bases, and 20 bases separated the two germline ends. The length of the CDR3 is 17 residues. Germline values: CDR1 DFQATT, CDR2 SNEGSKA (reference sequence). The study sequenced TCR beta in blood CD8+ and CD4+ T cells. The authors reverse transcribed roughly 0.5 to 1 ug RNA with random hexamers. The amplification used immunoSEQ multiplex PCR on TCR beta CDR3; it spanned 54 Vbeta and 13 Jbeta. TCRdb re-called the immunoSEQ multiplex PCR reads through MiXCR, storing one row per CDR3 protein. The sample contains 330,000 or so distinct CDR3 sequences, 89% of which appear only once.

The sample consisted of CD8+ T cells from PBMCs. V is TRBV20-1 and J is TRBJ1-5, with TRBD1 as a possible D gene (5 bases). The TCR originated in a human donor with multiple sclerosis. CDR3: CSALLPQGFYSNQPQHF. CDR3 in DNA: TGCAGTGCTCTACTTCCCCAGGGTTTCTATAGCAATCAGCCCCAGCATTTT.